What follows are 21 T cell receptor beta chains derived from one specimen sequenced in a study of glioma-infiltrating T cells after dendritic cell vaccination (dated by TCRdb to the mid-2010s). The library relied on the immunoSEQ multiplex PCR assay. TCRdb took this table from immuneACCESS and kept in-frame rearrangements with V and J called. Such tables lack part of the clones; where checked against another copy, unresolved V genes explain under half of the gap, and the rest is unexplained. In this sample the table shows 50,000 to 80,000 clones, around 83% of which occur a single time. Of the sample, approximately 8.5% falls within the top ten clones. The sequenced sample was blood, obtained before dendritic cell vaccination. Every receptor here comes from a human donor with glioblastoma.

V usage is TRBV11-3 and J usage is TRBJ2-3, with a possible D match to TRBD1 (5 bases). CDR3 length: 14 amino acids. Germline values: CDR1 SGHNT, CDR2 YENEEA. V was pared by 5 bases and J by 2 bases, with 11 bases between. CDR3 region: CASSRDSNTDTQYF. The CDR3 coding sequence is TGTGCCAGCAGCAGAGACAGTAACACAGATACGCAGTATTTT.

This rearrangement joins TRBV5-1 to TRBJ2-1; possibly TRBD1 for D (6 bases). CDR3 length: 15 residues. The V gene lost 0 bases and the J gene lost 0 bases, with 7 bases spanning the gap. Germline V gene lookup returns CDR1 SGHRS and CDR2 YFSETQ. The CDR3 region has the DNA TGCGCCAGCAGCTTGGCCAGGGGCTCCTACAATGAGCAGTTCTTC. Translating gives CASSLARGSYNEQFF.

V usage is TRBV19 and J usage is TRBJ2-7; the D gene is possibly TRBD1 (7 bases). Trimming shortened V by 6 bases and J by 3 bases, and 12 bases separated the two germline ends. The CDR3 totals 13 residues. CDR1 and CDR2 (germline): LNHDA, SQIVND (reference sequence). The chain's CDR3 is CASSTQGGYEQYF. CDR3 DNA: TGTGCCAGTAGCACCCAGGGGGGCTACGAGCAGTACTTC.

This clone occurred once. The rearrangement joins TRBV5-4 to TRBJ1-1, with D tentatively TRBD1 (6 bases). Trimming pared 4 bases from V and 0 bases from J, leaving 13 bases between. CDR1 is SGHNT and CDR2 is YYREEE in the germline V gene (reference sequence). The CDR3 is 15 amino acids. CDR3 in amino acids: CASSVGHGMNTEAFF. Written as DNA, the CDR3 is TGTGCCAGCAGCGTGGGACATGGAATGAACACTGAAGCTTTCTTT.

This chain links TRBV7-8 with TRBJ1-1; D not resolved. The CDR3 runs 16 residues. Per the germline V gene, CDR1 is SGHVS and CDR2 is FQNEAQ. V lost 1 base and J 3 bases, leaving 15 bases between the germline ends. The DNA for the CDR3 is TGTGCCAGCAGCTTAGAGGTTAGGCGGTGGGACACTGAAGCTTTCTTT. Translating it yields CASSLEVRRWDTEAFF.

Here the CDR3 DNA reads TGTGCCACCAGCAGGAGGACAGGGAGAGAGGATGGCTACACCTTC. This gives the protein CATSRRTGREDGYTF. V is TRBV15 and J is TRBJ1-2; TRBD1 matches 8 bases. With V trimmed by 3 bases and J by 6 bases, 9 bases remained unmatched. This CDR3 is 15 amino acids long. Germline V gives CDR1 LNHNV, CDR2 YYDKDF (reference sequence).

This clone was recorded once. The rearrangement uses TRBV4-1 and TRBJ2-1; D unresolved. The CDR3 is made up of 12 amino acids. The V and J ends lost 3 bases and 6 bases respectively, with 6 bases between them. Germline V gene sequence: CDR1 MGHRA, CDR2 YSYEKL. CDR3 coding DNA: TGCGCCAGCAGCCATACCAGCAATGAGCAGTTCTTC. This encodes CASSHTSNEQFF.

The chain has TRBV6-6 and TRBJ1-3, with a tentative D call TRBD1 (6 bases). CDR1 MNHNY and CDR2 SVGAGI come from the germline V gene (reference sequence). The CDR3 runs 11 residues. CDR3 coding DNA: TGTGCACCAGGGGCTGGAAACACCATATATTTT. Amino acids: CAPGAGNTIYF.

The chain joins TRBV28 to TRBJ2-7; 7 nucleotides agree with TRBD1. The trim removed 5 bases at V and 2 bases at J, leaving 12 bases unmatched. Germline lookup yields CDR1 MDHEN and CDR2 SYDVKM. The CDR3 is 16 residues long. The CDR3 reads CASSPRIGTVAYEQYF. CDR3 in DNA: TGTGCCAGCAGTCCCAGAATTGGGACAGTCGCCTACGAGCAGTACTTC.

The rearrangement joins TRBV11-2 to TRBJ1-1; unclear D gene. The CDR3 totals 14 residues. V was shortened by 3 bases and J by 1 base, with 9 bases between the two germline ends. Germline CDR1 is SGHAT and CDR2 is FQNNGV. The CDR3: CASSLAVRNTEAFF. CDR3 coding DNA: TGTGCCAGCAGCTTGGCAGTCAGGAACACTGAAGCTTTCTTT. Drawing the rest from reference TRBV11-2 and TRBJ1-1, the complete variable domain is EAGVAQSPRYKIIEKRQSVAFWCNPISGHATLYWYQQILGQGPKLLIQFQNNGVVDDSQLPKDRFSAERLKGVDSTLKIQPAKLEDSAVYLCASSLAVRNTEAFFGQGTRLTVV.

The chain joins TRBV9 to TRBJ2-1, with D hard to call. This CDR3 contains 12 residues. Germline V CDR1 and CDR2: SGDLS, YYNGEE. Deletions cut 6 bases from V and 6 bases from J, with 10 bases between. The CDR3 here is CASTMSGNEQFF. The CDR3 coding sequence is TGTGCCAGCACCATGAGTGGCAATGAGCAGTTCTTC.

This rearrangement joins TRBV6-1 to TRBJ2-7, with 7 nucleotides matching TRBD1. Germline V gives CDR1 MNHNS, CDR2 SASEGT. The CDR3 runs 14 residues. The V and J ends lost 4 bases and 3 bases, in that order; junction bases with no gene match: 6. CDR3 nucleotides: TGTGCCAGCAGTGCAAACGGACAGGACTACGAGCAGTACTTC. Its translation is CASSANGQDYEQYF.

The CDR3 loop is CASDTATGGSYEQYF. As DNA, the CDR3 is TGTGCCAGCGACACAGCCACAGGGGGCTCCTACGAGCAGTACTTC. The chain uses TRBV21-1 and TRBJ2-7; TRBD1 is the table's D call, not checked against the DNA. TRBV21-1 is noted as a pseudogene. This CDR3 comprises 15 residues.

The CDR3 protein is CASSLTYRVSGNQPQHF. The CDR3 nucleotides are TGTGCCAGCAGTCTGACTTACAGGGTTTCAGGCAATCAGCCCCAGCATTTT. This chain uses TRBV27 with TRBJ1-5, with D perhaps matching TRBD1 (6 bases). Germline CDR1 is MNHEY and CDR2 is SMNVEV (reference sequence). Trimming left V 5 bases short and J 2 bases short, with 19 bases between. The CDR3 is 17 amino acids.

The chain couples TRBV27 to TRBJ2-2; 10 bases align to TRBD2. V was pared by 4 bases and J by 4 bases, with 6 bases of the junction left unmatched. This CDR3 region has 16 residues. The germline V gene encodes CDR1 MNHEY and CDR2 SMNVEV (reference sequence). The CDR3 is CASSSASGGGTGELFF. The CDR3 DNA reads TGTGCCAGCAGTTCTGCTAGCGGGGGTGGCACCGGGGAGCTGTTTTTT.

The sample holds one count of this clone. The chain has TRBV27 and TRBJ1-1; TRBD1 matches at 10 bases. Looked up from germline, CDR1 is MNHEY and CDR2 is SMNVEV (reference sequence). Trimming removed 9 bases from V and 6 bases from J; junction bases left unmatched: 10. This CDR3 has 14 residues. CDR3 sequence: CASTDRGRWAEAFF. The CDR3 DNA reads as TGTGCCAGTACCGACAGGGGGCGTTGGGCTGAAGCTTTCTTT.

In this sample, this clone turned up once. This chain uses TRBV7-2 with TRBJ2-1; D uncertain. V was shortened by 2 bases and J by 5 bases, with 10 bases between the two germline ends. Germline CDR1 is SGHTA and CDR2 is FQGNSA. CDR3 size: 14 residues. Here the CDR3 DNA reads TGTGCCAGCAGCTTATCCTGGGCCGACAATGAGCAGTTCTTC. Translating gives CASSLSWADNEQFF.

V gene TRBV19 combines with J gene TRBJ2-5, with no clear D. Germline V lookup: CDR1 LNHDA, CDR2 SQIVND (reference sequence). The V and J ends lost 3 bases and 5 bases respectively, with 13 bases between them. CDR3 length equals 14 residues. CDR3 amino acids: CASSITGGRETQYF. CDR3 nucleotides: TGTGCCAGTAGTATTACCGGCGGTAGGGAGACCCAGTACTTC.

The genes are TRBV9 and TRBJ2-1; D possibly corresponds to TRBD2 (5 bases). The CDR3 is made up of 13 amino acids. Germline V gene data show CDR1 as SGDLS and CDR2 as YYNGEE. V dropped 1 base and J dropped 6 bases, with 8 bases sitting between them. This CDR3 is CASSVTGINEQFF. CDR3 DNA: TGTGCCAGCAGCGTAACCGGGATCAATGAGCAGTTCTTC. The whole variable domain, remainder taken from reference TRBV9 and TRBJ2-1, is DSGVTQTPKHLITATGQRVTLRCSPRSGDLSVYWYQQSLDQGLQFLIQYYNGEERAKGNILERFSAQQFPDLHSELNLSSLELGDSALYFCASSVTGINEQFFGPGTRLTVL.

The chain uses TRBV5-1 and TRBJ1-1; 11 positions agree with TRBD1. The germline CDR1 and CDR2 sequences are SGHRS and YFSETQ. The V gene end was trimmed by 4 bases and the J gene end by 4 bases; junction bases not matched to a gene: 6. CDR3 length: 15 amino acids. The DNA for the CDR3 is TGCGCCAGCAGCGGACAGGGGGCAAGGAGCACTGAAGCTTTCTTT. It encodes CASSGQGARSTEAFF. Together with reference TRBV5-1 and TRBJ1-1, the CDR3 gives the full variable domain: KAGVTQTPRYLIKTRGQQVTLSCSPISGHRSVSWYQQTPGQGLQFLFEYFSETQRNKGNFPGRFSGRQFSNSRSEMNVSTLELGDSALYLCASSGQGARSTEAFFGQGTRLTVV.

The rearrangement joins TRBV6-5 to TRBJ1-2; D possibly corresponds to TRBD1 (6 bases). Germline loops: CDR1 MNHEY, CDR2 SVGAGI. CDR3 length equals 15 residues. V was pared by 5 bases and J by 4 bases, with 17 bases between. CDR3 sequence: CASSPWTAAGYGYTF. Here the CDR3 DNA reads TGTGCCAGCAGTCCCTGGACAGCGGCAGGCTATGGCTACACCTTC.